This T cell receptor beta chain is from a study of cytomegalovirus exposure and HLA in healthy donors. Germline values: CDR1 MDHEN, CDR2 SYDVKM. The CDR3 consists of 15 residues. V lost 3 bases, J lost 4 bases, and 2 bases stayed unmatched. Comment on this clone: The antigen remains undetermined.

Regarding the study as a whole: Analysis was carried out at a later point, and it linked a missense DCLRE1C variant to TCR beta V- and J-gene trimming.

The PCR used 60 Vbeta and 13 Jbeta primers. TCRdb keeps only in-frame clones here, not all; method: immunoSEQ multiplex PCR. The data hold about 57,000 clones, with about 84% observed a single time. Source material: PBMCs. This clonotype was sampled from a male donor in good health and CMV-seronegative. The rearrangement joins TRBV28 to TRBJ2-3, with 12 bases matching TRBD2. The CDR3 sequence is CASSLASGGADTQYF. The CDR3 nucleotides read TGTGCCAGCAGTTTGGCTAGCGGGGGGGCAGATACGCAGTATTTT. Full variable domain (missing parts from reference TRBV28 and TRBJ2-3): DVKVTQSSRYLVKRTGEKVFLECVQDMDHENMFWYRQDPGLGLRLIYFSYDVKMKEKGDIPEGYSVSREKKERFSLILESASTNQTSMYLCASSLASGGADTQYFGPGTRLTVL.